This T cell receptor (beta chain) was recorded in a study of PD-L1 blockade in urothelial cancer. Time point defined: peripheral blood 6 weeks after treatment start. Data came from immunoSEQ multiplex PCR; TCRdb stores just in-frame clones and leaves some out. There are around 87,000 clones in the sample; less than 90% occur only once, and under 10% lies in the top ten. The CDR3 loop spans 15 amino acids. The germline gives CDR1 SEHNR, CDR2 FQNEAQ (reference sequence). V gave up 1 base and J gave up 4 bases, with 12 bases separating them. The sequenced sample was PBMCs, obtained around atezolizumab (anti-PD-L1) treatment. V is TRBV7-9 and J is TRBJ2-3; the D gene is possibly TRBD2 (6 bases). This receptor was taken from a man aged 70-80 years with urothelial cancer. The CDR3 sequence is CASSLDGGWADTQYF. In DNA, the CDR3 is TGTGCCAGCAGCTTAGACGGAGGGTGGGCAGATACGCAGTATTTT.